This T cell receptor (beta chain) appears in the sequencing data of a study of early T cells in non-severe SARS-CoV-2 infection. For the study at large: Sequenced bulk RNA came from whole blood that was unsorted, and chains were unpaired.

Study findings and constraints: Comparison of clonotypes with VDJdb favored anti-spike CD8 responses while missing private and CD4 specificities.

In the library, individual cDNA molecules carried attached unique molecular identifiers. MiXCR was run by TCRdb on the 5' RACE reads, yielding one entry per CDR3 protein. The table lists approximately 50,000 distinct CDR3 sequences, about 11% of them singletons. For this clonotype: Its antigen remains unidentified.

The CDR3 has 14 residues. The germline V and J ends were trimmed by 0 bases and 5 bases, with 8 bases remaining between them. Germline CDR1 and CDR2: SGHTA and FQGNSA. Sequencing was carried out using whole blood. The TCR originated in an adult who was a healthcare worker with PCR-confirmed SARS-CoV-2 infection or an uninfected control (not recorded which). V usage is TRBV7-2 and J usage is TRBJ2-1; possible D gene TRBD2, 5 bases. CDR3: CASSLAIGDNEQFF. The CDR3, as DNA: TGTGCCAGCAGCTTAGCGATCGGGGACAATGAGCAGTTCTTC.